Sequencing of this T cell receptor (beta chain) was carried out in a study of T cell responses to AZD1222 COVID-19 vaccine. This CDR3 spans 16 amino acids. Germline V gives CDR1 LNHDA, CDR2 SQIVND (reference sequence). V lost 4 bases to trimming and J lost 4 bases, with 19 bases between them. About this clone itself: Its antigen is undetermined.

Generated by immunoSEQ multiplex PCR, the TCRdb table keeps only in-frame clones and is missing some. The sample comprises under 140,000 clones, less than 95% of which are singletons, and roughly 7.8% rests with the top ten. Study conclusions and caveats: Spike-specific TCRs gained breadth and depth after people received two AZD1222 doses. Clonal diversity was possibly underestimated; the donors were predominantly white British and more often female. Unmutated variant regions reportedly attract nearly half of all spike-specific TCRs. Researchers took repertoire samples only after the peak T cell response had come.

The starting material was peripheral blood, obtained on day 0 of AZD1222 vaccination. This TCR was recovered from an adult in good health. This chain connects TRBV19 to TRBJ1-2; tentatively, D is TRBD1 (6 bases). The DNA of the CDR3 is TGTGCCAGTAGTACGGCGGGGGGCCCCACACGCTATGGCTACACCTTC. This sequence encodes CASSTAGGPTRYGYTF. Complete variable domain (other parts from reference TRBV19 and TRBJ1-2): DGGITQSPKYLFRKEGQNVTLSCEQNLNHDAMYWYRQDPGQGLRLIYYSQIVNDFQKGDIAEGYSVSREKKESFPLTVTSAQKNPTAFYLCASSTAGGPTRYGYTFGSGTRLTVV.